Below, one T cell receptor (beta chain) is given with its context. The antigen is unknown. This sample is drawn from a study of cytomegalovirus exposure and HLA in healthy donors. Notes on the study in general: As was reported, the classifier diagnosed cytomegalovirus status with high specificity and sensitivity. Later, an analysis found that TCR clusters from the first cohort tended to co-occur in the approximately 130 validation repertoires.

The ends lost 6 bases at V and 3 bases at J; junction bases unmatched: 1. This CDR3 comprises 13 residues. Germline V gives CDR1 MNHNY, CDR2 SVGAGI (reference sequence). Assay used: immunoSEQ multiplex PCR; TCRdb lists only in-frame clones, some missing. The table has roughly 230,000 clones, 90% seen once. The sequence derives from a woman between 25 and 40 years old in good health and CMV-seronegative. V gene TRBV6-6 combines with J gene TRBJ2-7; TRBD1 aligns across 11 bases. The sample taken for sequencing was PBMCs. DNA for the CDR3: TGTGCCAGCAGCGGGACAGGGGGCTACGAGCAGTACTTC. As protein: CASSGTGGYEQYF.